Described below is a single T cell receptor (beta chain) sequence and its context. Antigen unknown. A junction boundary mismatches the germline segment, possibly from a read error. The primer mix had 60 Vbeta and 13 Jbeta primers. Assay: immunoSEQ multiplex PCR; the TCRdb copy retains only in-frame clones and omits some. The sample has about 130,000 clones, around 72% seen once; the top ten hold less than 4.5%. Germline-derived CDR1 and CDR2 are SEHNR and FQNEAQ (reference sequence). The CDR3 length is 16 residues. The source of the sample is a study of cytomegalovirus exposure and HLA in healthy donors. Study-wide results and caveats: For most TCR beta V segments, an earlier analysis put the productive rate at about 87% or about 30% of the time. With later analysis, a missense DCLRE1C variant became linked to TCR beta V- and J-gene trimming. CMV antigen specificity of three CMV-associated chains was confirmed in vitro.

This clonotype was sampled from a man aged 25 to 40 in good health and CMV-seronegative. Source material: PBMCs. The chain links TRBV7-9 to TRBJ2-7; weak D call: TRBD2 (6 bases). The CDR3 coding sequence is TGTTCCAGCAGCTCAACTCGGCCGGAGGGCCGCTACGAGCAGTACTTC. It is translated as CSSSSTRPEGRYEQYF.